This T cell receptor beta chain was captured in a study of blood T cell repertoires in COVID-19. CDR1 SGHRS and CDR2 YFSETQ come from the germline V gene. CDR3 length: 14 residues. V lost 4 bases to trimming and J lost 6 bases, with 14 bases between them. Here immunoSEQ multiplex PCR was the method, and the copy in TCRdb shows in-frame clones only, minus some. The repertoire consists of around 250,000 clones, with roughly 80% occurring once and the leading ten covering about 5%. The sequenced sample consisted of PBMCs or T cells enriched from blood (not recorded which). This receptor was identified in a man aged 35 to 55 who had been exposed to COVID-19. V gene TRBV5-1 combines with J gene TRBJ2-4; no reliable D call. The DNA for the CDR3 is TGCGCCAGCAGCCAACAACCAGGCCTAAACATTCAGTACTTC. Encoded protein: CASSQQPGLNIQYF.